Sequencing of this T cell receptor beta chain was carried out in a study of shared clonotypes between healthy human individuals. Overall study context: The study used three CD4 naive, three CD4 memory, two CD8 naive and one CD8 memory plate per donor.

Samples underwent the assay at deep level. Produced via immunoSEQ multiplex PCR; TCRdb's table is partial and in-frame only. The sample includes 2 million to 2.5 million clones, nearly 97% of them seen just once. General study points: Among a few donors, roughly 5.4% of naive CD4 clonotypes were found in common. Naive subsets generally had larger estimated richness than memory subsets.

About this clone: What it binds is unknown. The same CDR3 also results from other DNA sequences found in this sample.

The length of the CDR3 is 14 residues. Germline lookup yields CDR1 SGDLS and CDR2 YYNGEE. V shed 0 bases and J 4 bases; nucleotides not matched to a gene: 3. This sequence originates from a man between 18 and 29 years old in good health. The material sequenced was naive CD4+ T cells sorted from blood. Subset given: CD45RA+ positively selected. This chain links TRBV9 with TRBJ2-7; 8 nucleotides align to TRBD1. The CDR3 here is CASSVGTGTYEQYF. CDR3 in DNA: TGTGCCAGCAGCGTAGGGACAGGGACGTACGAGCAGTACTTC.